Presented here are 22 T cell receptor beta chains from one specimen sequenced in a study of shared clonotypes between healthy human individuals. Libraries were prepared by immunoSEQ multiplex PCR; TCRdb keeps only in-frame clonotypes and omits some of them. The sample lists 1,400,000 or so clones, around 98.5% seen once, with 0.36% in the top ten. Material: naive CD4+ T cells sorted from blood. Subset in this sample: CD45RA+ positively selected. Source of these receptors: a man in his thirties or forties in good health.

Written as DNA, the CDR3 is TGTGCCAGCAGCTACGGACAGGGGAACTATGGCTACACCTTC. It yields the protein CASSYGQGNYGYTF. The J gene is TRBJ1-2, the V gene TRBV5-4; 9 nucleotides line up with TRBD1. Germline V lookup: CDR1 SGHNT, CDR2 YYREEE (reference sequence). With V trimmed by 3 bases and J by 2 bases, 2 bases remained unmatched. CDR3 length equals 14 residues.

V usage is TRBV5-4 and J usage is TRBJ2-1, with D possibly TRBD1 on 6 matching bases. V lost 3 bases, J lost 5 bases, and 15 bases lay in between. The germline V gene has CDR1 SGHNT and CDR2 YYREEE (reference sequence). There are 15 residues in the CDR3. DNA of the CDR3: TGTGCCAGCAGCTCCGCAGGGTGGGGGCACAATGAGCAGTTCTTC. Protein product: CASSSAGWGHNEQFF.

The CDR3 DNA reads as TGTGCCAGCAGGTTGACTAGCGGACCTTACGAGCAGTACTTC. It specifies CASRLTSGPYEQYF. The rearrangement joins TRBV7-2 to TRBJ2-7; 9 bases agree with TRBD2. V lost 6 bases and J lost 4; bases outside the gene matches: 7. The CDR3 runs 14 residues. Germline V gene lookup returns CDR1 SGHTA and CDR2 FQGNSA.

The J gene is TRBJ2-1, the V gene TRBV6-1; 8 bases line up with TRBD2. There are 15 residues in the CDR3. The V gene's germline CDR1 is MNHNS and CDR2 SASEGT. With 4 bases clipped from V and 9 bases from J, the junction kept 11 bases outside the gene matches. In DNA form, the CDR3 reads TGTGCCAGCAGTGGAGGGACTAGGGGAGAGGGTGAGCAGTTCTTC. Its translation: CASSGGTRGEGEQFF.

This chain joins TRBV29-1 and TRBJ1-1, with D unclear. CDR1 is SQVTM and CDR2 is ANQGSEA in the germline V gene. This CDR3 contains 13 residues. V shed 4 bases and J shed 0 bases, with 9 bases lying between them. CDR3 in amino acids: CSVVQRMNTEAFF. CDR3 DNA sequence: TGCAGCGTTGTTCAGAGAATGAACACTGAAGCTTTCTTT.

This clone was seen just once. This chain joins TRBV27 and TRBJ2-1, with 14 bases lining up with TRBD2. The junction had 13 bases not matched to a gene; V was cut back by 4 bases and J by 2 bases. Per the germline V gene, CDR1 is MNHEY and CDR2 is SMNVEV (reference sequence). The CDR3 runs 20 residues. The CDR3, as DNA: TGTGCCAGCAGTTCGGGTCGGAGACTAGCGGGAGGGTTGCCCTACAATGAGCAGTTCTTC. This translates into CASSSGRRLAGGLPYNEQFF.

The rearrangement links TRBV6-5 to TRBJ2-3, with 9 bases fitting TRBD2. The CDR3 covers 15 residues. V gave up 5 bases and J gave up 4 bases; unmatched junction bases: 7. CDR1 is MNHEY and CDR2 is SVGAGI in the germline V gene. The CDR3 nucleotides read TGTGCCAGCAGTATAGCGGGAGTGGGCTCAGATACGCAGTATTTT. Amino acids: CASSIAGVGSDTQYF.

The chain links TRBV28 to TRBJ1-5, with D hard to call. Trimming shortened V by 8 bases and J by 5 bases, and 10 bases separated the two germline ends. The CDR3 contains 12 residues. Germline CDR1 is MDHEN and CDR2 is SYDVKM. The CDR3 spells CASFSRDQPQHF. The CDR3 nucleotides are TGTGCCAGCTTCTCGCGGGATCAGCCCCAGCATTTT.

The chain uses TRBV6-5 and TRBJ1-5; 7 positions match TRBD1. The CDR3 has 11 amino acids. Trimming cost V 8 bases and J 12 bases; bases outside gene matches: 7. Per germline, CDR1 MNHEY and CDR2 SVGAGI. CDR3 in amino acids: CASSQGTVQHF. The CDR3 DNA sequence: TGTGCCAGCTCCCAAGGGACAGTCCAGCATTTT.

Of note for this clone: At one of its ends the junction is not consistent with the germline gene, which may arise from a read error. The rearrangement links TRBV7-7 to TRBJ2-6, with 10 nucleotides matching TRBD2. CDR3 length: 18 amino acids. Germline assignment: CDR1 SSHAT and CDR2 FNYEAQ (reference sequence). The CDR3 protein is CASSPALAGIGGANVLTF. In DNA, the CDR3 is TGTGCTAGCAGCCCGGCACTAGCGGGAATTGGTGGGGCCAACGTCCTGACTTTC.

This sequence joins TRBV4-1 and TRBJ2-1, with TRBD2 matching over 11 bases. J lost 1 base, V lost 5 bases, and 13 bases had no gene match. The CDR3 contains 19 residues. Per germline, CDR1 MGHRA and CDR2 YSYEKL. The CDR3 DNA reads TGCGCCAGCAGCGCCCTTAGTGGGAGACTAGCGGGGTCCTACAATGAGCAGTTCTTC. Translated, it gives CASSALSGRLAGSYNEQFF.

The chain uses TRBV28 and TRBJ1-1; D is unclear. The germline V and J ends were trimmed by 5 bases and 4 bases, with 20 bases remaining between them. The CDR3 has 16 amino acids. CDR1 is MDHEN and CDR2 is SYDVKM in the germline V gene. CDR3 bases: TGTGCCAGCAGTCCACGCCTACGAACCTGGGGCACTGAAGCTTTCTTT. Protein: CASSPRLRTWGTEAFF.

The CDR3 spells CASSQTPGGDSYGYTF. The CDR3 bases are TGCGCCAGCAGCCAAACCCCCGGGGGAGATAGCTATGGCTACACCTTC. This sequence joins TRBV5-1 and TRBJ1-2, with D perhaps matching TRBD1 (5 bases). This CDR3 contains 16 residues. CDR1 SGHRS and CDR2 YFSETQ come from the germline V gene. V was pared by 4 bases and J by 4 bases, with 20 bases between.

The chain carries TRBV19 and TRBJ2-1; 7 bases are a match to TRBD1. CDR1 and CDR2 from the germline V gene are LNHDA and SQIVND (reference sequence). V was pared by 9 bases and J by 3 bases, with 8 bases of the junction left unmatched. The CDR3 sequence is 14 residues long. DNA for the CDR3: TGTGCCAGCAAGACCGGGACAGACTACAATGAGCAGTTCTTC. This sequence encodes CASKTGTDYNEQFF.

This rearrangement joins TRBV5-1 to TRBJ1-1, with D possibly matching TRBD1 (5 bases). Trimming stripped 0 bases from V and 4 bases from J, with 13 bases between. CDR3 length equals 15 residues. Germline values: CDR1 SGHRS, CDR2 YFSETQ. Written as DNA, the CDR3 is TGCGCCAGCAGCTTGGACGGCAGGGTGGTCACTGAAGCTTTCTTT. Protein sequence: CASSLDGRVVTEAFF.

The chain links TRBV19 to TRBJ2-1; perhaps D is TRBD1 or TRBD2 (6 bases each). V lost 7 bases to trimming and J lost 3 bases, with 22 bases between them. The germline V gene has CDR1 LNHDA and CDR2 SQIVND (reference sequence). The CDR3 loop spans 17 amino acids. The CDR3 loop reads CASKGDTTSGFYNEQFF. In DNA form, the CDR3 reads TGTGCCAGTAAGGGGGATACTACCAGCGGGTTCTACAATGAGCAGTTCTTC.

The chain joins TRBV5-6 to TRBJ2-3, with D uncertain. V lost 4 bases and J lost 0, with 9 bases in between. The CDR3 has 14 residues. Germline assignment: CDR1 SGHDT and CDR2 YYEEEE. The CDR3 nucleotides are TGTGCCAGCAGCCGGCCCGGCAGCACAGATACGCAGTATTTT. Translated: CASSRPGSTDTQYF.

The chain has TRBV5-1 and TRBJ2-1; 11 bases map to TRBD2. Germline V lookup: CDR1 SGHRS, CDR2 YFSETQ. V dropped 0 bases and J dropped 9; count of bases not matched to a gene: 5. There are 15 residues in the CDR3. CDR3 DNA: TGCGCCAGCAGCTTGGTTTCCCTAGCGGGAGGTGAGCAGTTCTTC. Amino acid sequence: CASSLVSLAGGEQFF.

CDR3 protein: CASSLRPTSSYNEQFF. As DNA, the CDR3 is TGTGCCAGCAGCTTGCGGCCAACTAGCTCCTACAATGAGCAGTTCTTC. V gene TRBV5-4 combines with J gene TRBJ2-1; possibly TRBD2 for D (5 bases). Per germline, CDR1 SGHNT and CDR2 YYREEE (reference sequence). The V end lost 1 base, the J end lost 0 bases, and 11 bases lay between the germline ends. This CDR3 has 16 residues.

V is TRBV2 and J is TRBJ1-2; D may be TRBD1 (6 bases). The CDR3 consists of 15 residues. Trimming shortened V by 5 bases and J by 4 bases, and 17 bases separated the two germline ends. Germline V gene data show CDR1 as SNHLY and CDR2 as FYNNEI. The CDR3, as DNA: TGTGCCAGCAGTACGGCCGGGGGGGCCGGCTATGGCTACACCTTC. This codes for CASSTAGGAGYGYTF.

The genes are TRBV5-1 and TRBJ2-5, with unresolved D. The CDR3 consists of 13 residues. Trimming took off 7 bases at V and 4 bases at J, with 14 bases between the two ends. Germline lookup yields CDR1 SGHRS and CDR2 YFSETQ. Written as DNA, the CDR3 is TGCGCCAGCCAGGTGGAGTTTGGAGAGACCCAGTACTTC. Protein sequence: CASQVEFGETQYF.

This clone was seen just once. This chain joins TRBV10-3 and TRBJ1-4; 10 bases are shared with TRBD1. The CDR3 spans 15 residues. Trimming cost V 6 bases and J 6 bases; bases outside gene matches: 7. Germline V gene lookup returns CDR1 ENHRY and CDR2 SYGVKD. DNA for the CDR3: TGTGCCATCAGACAGGACAGGGGGAAAGATGAAAAACTGTTTTTT. Amino acids: CAIRQDRGKDEKLFF.